The clone carrying this T cell receptor (beta chain) occurred many times. Conversion of TCR transcripts into cDNA relied on 5'RACE template switching, which added a universal primer site and UMIs. In TCRdb, the 5' RACE reads were re-called with MiXCR into one record per CDR3 protein. The sample includes 340,000 or so distinct CDR3 sequences, under 15% seen only once; the top ten take 2.5% to 4%. These data originate in a study of T cells after yellow fever vaccination. Study-wide context: With SMART-Seq v4 Ultra Low Input, the fractions containing low cell numbers were prepared.

CDR1 LGHDT and CDR2 YNNKEL come from the germline V gene (reference sequence). This CDR3 is built from 15 residues. V shed 1 base, J shed 5 bases, and the junction held 5 bases outside the gene matches. Source: CD4+ T cells sorted from PBMCs, taken 15 days after the yellow fever booster vaccination. The rearrangement uses TRBV3-1 and TRBJ2-3; 8 bases fit TRBD1. The TCR was taken from a young man who received the YFV17D yellow fever vaccine. The CDR3 here is CASSQGVDREDTQYF. CDR3 coding DNA: TGTGCCAGCAGCCAAGGCGTGGACAGGGAAGATACGCAGTATTTT.